This TCR beta chain is from a study of CD8+ T cells in alopecia areata. In the study overall: Twice daily, treated patients received 5 to 10 mg of oral tofacitinib.

Whole-study findings and limits: Many expanded lesional clones stayed in scalp and blood while on tofacitinib. Affected lesional scalp, above all in alopecia totalis/universalis, was more clonal than normal scalp.

The treatment: oral pan-JAK inhibitor, 5-10 mg twice daily. Alopecia areata patients provided lesional scalp punch biopsies and peripheral blood. The table lists this clone with a few counts. What it recognizes is unknown. cDNA prepared by RNA extraction and subsequent reverse transcription served as the template for sequencing. Method: immunoSEQ multiplex PCR; TCRdb's copy keeps in-frame clones and lacks some. The table records approximately 180,000 clones, roughly 50% of them present only once. The sequencing used CD8+ T cells sorted from blood, collected at week 24, from a patient treated with tofacitinib. The sequence derives from a human donor with alopecia areata.

In DNA form, the CDR3 reads TGTGCCAGCAACAACCGGGACAGGGGGCTAACCGGGGAGCTGTTTTTT. Its translation: CASNNRDRGLTGELFF. This chain connects TRBV5-6 to TRBJ2-2; 12 positions match TRBD1. The CDR3 is 16 amino acids. The trim removed 6 bases at V and 5 bases at J, leaving 8 bases unmatched. Per germline, CDR1 SGHDT and CDR2 YYEEEE.